Detailed here is one T cell receptor beta chain. TCRdb passed the 5' RACE reads through MiXCR, listing each CDR3 protein once. This table has tens of thousands of distinct CDR3 sequences, less than 15% appearing once. The data were obtained in a study of early T cells in non-severe SARS-CoV-2 infection. Trimming took 1 base from V and 4 from J; bases not matched to a gene: 4. This CDR3 contains 15 residues. In germline, CDR1 is SGHTA, CDR2 FQGNSA. The receptor comes from an adult who was a healthcare worker with PCR-confirmed SARS-CoV-2 infection or an uninfected control (not recorded which). Material for sequencing was whole blood. The rearrangement links TRBV7-2 to TRBJ1-5; 7 bases match TRBD1. The DNA for the CDR3 is TGTGCCAGCAGCTTAGTTAGACAGGGTAATCAGCCCCAGCATTTT. It codes for CASSLVRQGNQPQHF.